The TCR beta chain under discussion was sequenced for a study of shared clonotypes between healthy human individuals. Study findings and constraints: Tissue TCR repertoires likely differ from these blood-only repertoires.

Assay used: immunoSEQ multiplex PCR; TCRdb lists only in-frame clones, some missing. The table includes hundreds of thousands of clones, roughly 70% detected once. As concerns this clone: The antigen remains undetermined.

Deletions cut 5 bases from V and 0 bases from J, with 13 bases between. The CDR3 is made up of 15 amino acids. Germline CDR1 reads MDHEN; CDR2 reads SYDVKM. The chain has TRBV28 and TRBJ1-1, with TRBD1 as a possible D gene (5 bases). Sequenced sample: memory CD4+ T cells sorted from blood. Noted subset: CD45RA-negative fraction. The sequence was obtained from a man aged 25-40 years in good health. The DNA of the CDR3 is TGTGCCAGCAGTCGCGGGACCCACATGAACACTGAAGCTTTCTTT. Its translation: CASSRGTHMNTEAFF.